The sequence of this T cell receptor (beta chain) was determined in a study of CD8+ T cells in alopecia areata. Overall study: Patients remained on tofacitinib for 6 to 18 months and then went 6 months without it.

After isolation, RNA underwent reverse transcription to generate cDNA as the sequencing template. Clones were read by immunoSEQ multiplex PCR, and TCRdb kept only the in-frame ones, dropping some. The data contain some 180,000 clones, approximately 62% of them singletons. Study outcomes and limitations: Lesional scalp displayed greater clonality than normal scalp, most notably in alopecia totalis/universalis.

This clone came up a few times. Its antigen remains unknown. The V end was cut by 1 base, the J end by 6 bases, with 13 bases between. CDR3 size: 14 residues. Germline V gives CDR1 SGHTS, CDR2 YDEGEE. PBMCs yielded sorted CD4+ and CD8+ T cells. This material consisted of CD4+ T cells sorted from blood, taken at week 0. The sequence was obtained from a human donor with alopecia areata. The J gene is TRBJ1-1, the V gene TRBV5-8, with D unresolved. The CDR3, as DNA: TGTGCCAGCAGCTTGTCATTTAGGGAGGCTGAAGCTTTCTTT. Encoded protein: CASSLSFREAEAFF.